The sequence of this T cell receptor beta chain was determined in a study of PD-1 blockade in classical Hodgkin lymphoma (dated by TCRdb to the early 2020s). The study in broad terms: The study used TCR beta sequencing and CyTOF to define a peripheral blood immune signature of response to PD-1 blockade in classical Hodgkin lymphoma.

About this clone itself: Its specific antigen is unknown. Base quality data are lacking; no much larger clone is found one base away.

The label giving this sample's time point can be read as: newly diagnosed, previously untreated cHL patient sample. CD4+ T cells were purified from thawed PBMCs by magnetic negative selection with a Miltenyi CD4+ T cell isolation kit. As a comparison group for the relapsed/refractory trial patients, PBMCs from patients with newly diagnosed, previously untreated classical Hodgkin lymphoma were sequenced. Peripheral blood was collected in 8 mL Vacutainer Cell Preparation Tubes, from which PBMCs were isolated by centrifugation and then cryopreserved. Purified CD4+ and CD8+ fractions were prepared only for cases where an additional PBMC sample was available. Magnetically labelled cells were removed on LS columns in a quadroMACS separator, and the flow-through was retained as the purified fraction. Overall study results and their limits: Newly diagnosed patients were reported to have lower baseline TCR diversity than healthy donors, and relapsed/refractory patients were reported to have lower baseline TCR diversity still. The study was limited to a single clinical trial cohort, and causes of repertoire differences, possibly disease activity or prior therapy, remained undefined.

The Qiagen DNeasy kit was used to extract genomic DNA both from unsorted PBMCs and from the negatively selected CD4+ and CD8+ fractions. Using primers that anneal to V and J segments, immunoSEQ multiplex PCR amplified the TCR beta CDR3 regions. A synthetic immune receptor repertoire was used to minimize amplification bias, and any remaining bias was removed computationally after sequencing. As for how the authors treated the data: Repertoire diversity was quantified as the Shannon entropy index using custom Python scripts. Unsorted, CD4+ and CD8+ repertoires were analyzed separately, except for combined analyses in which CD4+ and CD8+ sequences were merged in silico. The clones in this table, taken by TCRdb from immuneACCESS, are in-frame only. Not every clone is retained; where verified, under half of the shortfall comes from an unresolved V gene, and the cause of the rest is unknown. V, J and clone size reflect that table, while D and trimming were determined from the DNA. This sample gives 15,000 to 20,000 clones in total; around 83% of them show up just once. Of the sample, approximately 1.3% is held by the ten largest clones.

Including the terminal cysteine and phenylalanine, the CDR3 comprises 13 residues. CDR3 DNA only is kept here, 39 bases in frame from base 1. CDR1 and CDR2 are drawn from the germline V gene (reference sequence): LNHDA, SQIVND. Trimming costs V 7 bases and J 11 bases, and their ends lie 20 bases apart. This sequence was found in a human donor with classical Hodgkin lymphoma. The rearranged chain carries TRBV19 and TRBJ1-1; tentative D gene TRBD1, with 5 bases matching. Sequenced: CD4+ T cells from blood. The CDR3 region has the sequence CASNNRDPRQAFF. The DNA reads TGTGCCAGTAATAACCGGGACCCCCGACAGGCTTTCTTT. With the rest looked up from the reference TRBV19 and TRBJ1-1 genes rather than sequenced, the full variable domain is DGGITQSPKYLFRKEGQNVTLSCEQNLNHDAMYWYRQDPGQGLRLIYYSQIVNDFQKGDIAEGYSVSREKKESFPLTVTSAQKNPTAFYLCASNNRDPRQAFFGQGTRLTVV.